A selection of T cell receptor beta chains follows, all from one sample in a study of blood T cell repertoires in COVID-19. This table comes from immunoSEQ multiplex PCR, and its TCRdb copy is limited to in-frame clones, with some not included. The profile shows about 300,000 clones, approximately 84% of them singletons. The specimen was PBMCs or T cells enriched from blood (not recorded which). Receptor source: a woman between 18 and 29 years old who had recovered from COVID-19. The CDR3 runs from the conserved cysteine through the conserved F or W. The D gene is left open where the match is weak. Some rows have no size entry. The others give once, few or many, or a class for an expanded clone.

>TRBV7-9|TRBJ1-2|.|.
TGTGCCAGCAGCTTTAACATTGATTTCTATGGCTACACCTTC
CASSFNIDFYGYTF
>TRBV27|TRBJ1-2|.|.
TGTGCCAGCTCTATCGCCAACTATGGCTACACCTTC
CASSIANYGYTF
>TRBV7-3|TRBJ1-2|TRBD1|once
TGTGCCAGCAGCATGGGACAGGGTTCCCGTGGCTACACCTTC
CASSMGQGSRGYTF
>TRBV9|TRBJ2-6|TRBD1|.
TGTGCCAGCAGCCCGGACAGGCCGGAAGCCAACGTCCTGACTTTC
CASSPDRPEANVLTF
>TRBV27|TRBJ2-5|.|.
TGTGCCAGCAGTTTATCCGGGGGGCCCCAAGAGACCCAGTACTTC
CASSLSGGPQETQYF
>TRBV18|TRBJ2-7|TRBD1|.
TGTGCCAGCTCACTTGACAGGGGCTCCTACGAGCAGTACTTC
CASSLDRGSYEQYF
>TRBV11-2|TRBJ2-3|.|.
TGTGCCAGCAGCTCCACCGCGGGGGCCGGGGATACGCAGTATTTT
CASSSTAGAGDTQYF
>TRBV14|TRBJ2-7|TRBD1|.
TGTGCCAGCAGCCCGGGACAGATCTACGAGCAGTACTTC
CASSPGQIYEQYF
>TRBV5-1|TRBJ1-1|TRBD1|.
TGCGCCAGCAGCCGGGACAGCAGTACTGAAGCTTTCTTT
CASSRDSSTEAFF
>TRBV2|TRBJ2-1|.|.
TGTGCCAGCAGTCAAGAGACTAGATTAGACAATGAGCAGTTCTTC
CASSQETRLDNEQFF
>TRBV3-1/TRBV3-2|TRBJ1-4|TRBD1|few
TGTGCCAGCAGCCAAGGAGACAGGGGTTCGACTAATGAAAAACTGTTTTTT
CASSQGDRGSTNEKLFF
>TRBV20-1|TRBJ1-1|.|.
TGCAGTGTTTCGGGGGATATGGGGGCTTTCTTT
CSVSGDMGAFF
>TRBV2|TRBJ2-2|TRBD2|once
TGTGCCAGCAGGAGGGGGGGACTAGTTGGCCTGAACACCGGGGAGCTGTTTTTT
CASRRGGLVGLNTGELFF
>TRBV7-9|TRBJ1-2|TRBD1|.
TGTGCCAGCATCCTCTCAGGGGGCGGGACCGGCTACACCTTC
CASILSGGGTGYTF
>TRBV19|TRBJ1-5|TRBD1|.
TGTGCCAGTAGTTCCGCCGGGACAGGGGGCCGAAGCAATCAGCCCCAGCATTTT
CASSSAGTGGRSNQPQHF
>TRBV6-5|TRBJ1-6|TRBD1|few
TGTGCCACCAAAGACAGGGTAGATTCACCCCTCCACTTT
CATKDRVDSPLHF
>TRBV6-6|TRBJ2-7|.|.
TGTGCCAGCAACTTTGAGGAGGGGACCGAGCAGTACTTC
CASNFEEGTEQYF
>TRBV27|TRBJ2-7|TRBD1|.
TGTGCCGGGCTTACAAGGGACAGGGCCTACGAGCAGTACTTC
CAGLTRDRAYEQYF
>TRBV30|TRBJ2-4|.|once
TGTGCCTGGAGTGTTACAGTAGGCATTCAGTACTTC
CAWSVTVGIQYF
>TRBV9|TRBJ2-1|TRBD2|.
TGTGCCAGCAGCGTAGTTGGGACTAGCGGGGGGCATGAGCAGTTCTTC
CASSVVGTSGGHEQFF
>TRBV5-1|TRBJ1-2|TRBD1|.
TGCGCCAGCAGCTTGTCGTACAGGGGGGGAATTGACTACACCTTC
CASSLSYRGGIDYTF
>TRBV11-2|TRBJ2-1|.|.
TGTGCCAGCAGCTTCCGGGACATAAGGACCAATGAGCAGTTCTTC
CASSFRDIRTNEQFF
>TRBV7-9|TRBJ2-7|TRBD2|.
TGTGCCAGCAGCTTAGATGGGACTAGCGACTACGAGCAGTACTTC
CASSLDGTSDYEQYF
>TRBV2|TRBJ1-1|.|.
TGTGCCAGCAGTGCCGCAGGGAACACTGAAGCTTTCTTT
CASSAAGNTEAFF
>TRBV24-1|TRBJ2-5|.|.
TGTGCCACCAGTGAACACAGCGAGACCCAGTACTTC
CATSEHSETQYF
>TRBV3-1/TRBV3-2|TRBJ2-6|.|.
TGTGCCAGCAGCCAAGAGAGATCTGGGGCCAACGTCCTGACTTTC
CASSQERSGANVLTF
>TRBV7-6|TRBJ2-6|TRBD2|.
TGTGCCAGCAGCCATAGGGAGGGCCCCCCGATGAGCTCTGGGGCCAACGTCCTGACTTTC
CASSHREGPPMSSGANVLTF
>TRBV7-8|TRBJ1-2|TRBD1|once
TGTGCCAGCAGCCCCAGGGGACAGGGGGGGAACGGCTACACCTTC
CASSPRGQGGNGYTF
>TRBV2|TRBJ2-1|.|.
TGTGCCAGCAGTGTTCCACTGGTCACCCCTATCGACAATGAGCAGTTCTTC
CASSVPLVTPIDNEQFF
>TRBV5-1|TRBJ1-6|.|.
TGCGCCAGCACCCGGGACACCTATAATTCACCCCTCCACTTT
CASTRDTYNSPLHF
>TRBV7-2|TRBJ2-7|.|.
TGTGCCAGCAGCTTAAATTGGGCAGCCTACGAGCAGTACTTC
CASSLNWAAYEQYF
>TRBV2|TRBJ1-4|.|.
TGTGCCAGCAGTGACCACAGAGTTAATGAAAAACTGTTTTTT
CASSDHRVNEKLFF
>TRBV5-3|TRBJ1-2|.|.
TGTGCCAGAAGACCACCTATCAGGGGCAACTATGGCTACACCTTC
CARRPPIRGNYGYTF
>TRBV19|TRBJ1-1|TRBD1|.
TGTGCCAGTAGTTTTAGACAGGGGGCGCGTTCGGACACTGAAGCTTTCTTT
CASSFRQGARSDTEAFF
>TRBV21-1|TRBJ2-7|.|.
TGTGCCAGCAGCAAAAGGATCCCAGGCGAAGGCCAACCCCTCTTCTACGAGCAGTACTTC
CASSKRIPGEGQPLFYEQYF
>TRBV5-1|TRBJ2-7|TRBD1|once
TGCGCCAGCAGCCAGACGGGACAGGGGGCGTACGAGCAGTACTTC
CASSQTGQGAYEQYF
>TRBV5-4|TRBJ2-2|.|.
TGTGCCAGCAGTCTAGAAGGCGGGAACACCGGGGAGCTGTTTTTT
CASSLEGGNTGELFF
>TRBV2|TRBJ2-2|.|.
TGTGCCAGCAGTACGACCAGGACCGGGGAGCTGTTTTTT
CASSTTRTGELFF
>TRBV7-3|TRBJ1-1|.|.
TGTGCCAGCAGTCTCACCGGGACTGAAGCTTTCTTT
CASSLTGTEAFF
>TRBV5-1|TRBJ2-7|TRBD2|.
TGCGCCAGCAGCAGGGCTAGCGGGCCAAGCTCCTACGAGCAGTACTTC
CASSRASGPSSYEQYF
>TRBV5-1|TRBJ1-3|.|.
TGCGCCAGCACCTTTGAGGGCCCAGGCATTGGAAACACCATATATTTT
CASTFEGPGIGNTIYF
>TRBV9|TRBJ1-2|.|.
TGTGCCAGCAGCGTAGTGGAGGGGATCAGCTATGGCTACACCTTC
CASSVVEGISYGYTF
>TRBV12-3/TRBV12-4|TRBJ2-1|.|.
TGTGCCAGCAGTTTAGCAGCGCGTGAGCAGTTCTTC
CASSLAAREQFF
>TRBV7-9|TRBJ2-2|.|.
TGTGCCAGCAGCCTACTGCGGGACCGACGCACCGGGGAGCTGTTTTTT
CASSLLRDRRTGELFF